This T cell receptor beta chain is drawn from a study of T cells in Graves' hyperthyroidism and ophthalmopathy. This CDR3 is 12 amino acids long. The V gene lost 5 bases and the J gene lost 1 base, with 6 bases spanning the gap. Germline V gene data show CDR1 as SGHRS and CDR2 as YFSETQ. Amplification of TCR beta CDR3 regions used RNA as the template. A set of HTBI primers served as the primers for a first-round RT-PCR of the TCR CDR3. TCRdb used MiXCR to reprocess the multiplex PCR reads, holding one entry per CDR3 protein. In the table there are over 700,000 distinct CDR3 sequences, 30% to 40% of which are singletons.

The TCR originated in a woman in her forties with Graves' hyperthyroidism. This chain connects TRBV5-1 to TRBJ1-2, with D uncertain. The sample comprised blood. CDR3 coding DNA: TGCGCCAGCAGTTTACTTAACTATGGCTACACCTTC. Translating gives CASSLLNYGYTF.